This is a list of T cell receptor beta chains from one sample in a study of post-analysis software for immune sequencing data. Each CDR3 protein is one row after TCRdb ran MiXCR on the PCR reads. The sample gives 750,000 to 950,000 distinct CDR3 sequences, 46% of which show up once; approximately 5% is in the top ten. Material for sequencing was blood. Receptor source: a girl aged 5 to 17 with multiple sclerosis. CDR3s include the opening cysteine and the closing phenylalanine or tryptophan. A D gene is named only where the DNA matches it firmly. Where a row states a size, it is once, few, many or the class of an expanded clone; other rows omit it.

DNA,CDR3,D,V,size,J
TGCAGCGTTGAAGGTGACAGGGGGCCGAGCACAGATACGCAGTATTTT,CSVEGDRGPSTDTQYF,TRBD1,TRBV29-1,few,TRBJ2-3
TGTGCCATCAGTGAGACCAGGGCCCGCACAGATACGCAGTATTTT,CAISETRARTDTQYF,-,TRBV10-3,-,TRBJ2-3
TGTGCCAGCAGTTACATAGGGGACTCCCGAGCTTTCTTT,CASSYIGDSRAFF,-,TRBV6-5,-,TRBJ1-1
TGTGCCAGCAGCTTACGGGCTAATCCCTACAATGAGCAGTTCTTC,CASSLRANPYNEQFF,-,TRBV7-6,few,TRBJ2-1
TGCAGCGTTGGGGGACTAGCTCTTAATGAGCAGTTCTTC,CSVGGLALNEQFF,TRBD2,TRBV29-1,-,TRBJ2-1
TGCAGTGCCAGCCCCCTGGGACGGACAAATGAAAAACTGTTTTTT,CSASPLGRTNEKLFF,-,TRBV20-1,-,TRBJ1-4
TGCGCCAGCAGCTTGGAAGGACTAAAAACAGATACGCAGTATTTT,CASSLEGLKTDTQYF,-,TRBV5-1,-,TRBJ2-3
TGTGCCAGCAGTTCTCTGAAAAACAGATTGGAGAAATCTCCGTACGAGCAGTACTTC,CASSSLKNRLEKSPYEQYF,-,TRBV27,-,TRBJ2-7
TGTGCCAGCAGCTCGGACAACCCGAGCGGCTACGAGCAGTACTTC,CASSSDNPSGYEQYF,-,TRBV28,-,TRBJ2-7
TGTGCCAGCAGCCAAATAGGACAGGGGGCAGGAGAGGAGACTGAAGCTTTCTTT,CASSQIGQGAGEETEAFF,TRBD1,TRBV5-6,-,TRBJ1-1
TGTGCCAGCAGTTTGCGACAGCGGGGAGAAGAAAAACTGTTTTTT,CASSLRQRGEEKLFF,-,TRBV12-3/TRBV12-4,-,TRBJ1-4
TGTGCCAGCAGCTTGGGGGACAGGGCTTACTACGAGCAGTACTTC,CASSLGDRAYYEQYF,TRBD1,TRBV11-2,-,TRBJ2-7
TGTGCCAGCAGTTCTACCAACGCAGTTGGGTTCTATGGCTACACCTTC,CASSSTNAVGFYGYTF,-,TRBV12-3/TRBV12-4,-,TRBJ1-2
TGCAGTGCTCCGCTCCGGCTAGCGACCCGAAGCACCGGGGAGCTGTTTTTT,CSAPLRLATRSTGELFF,-,TRBV20-1,few,TRBJ2-2
TGTGCCAGCAGCGTAATACAGCGGGGCAATGAGCAGTACTTC,CASSVIQRGNEQYF,TRBD2,TRBV9,-,TRBJ2-7
TGTGCCAGCAGCTTAGCGGTCGGGGGGGCCTACAATGAGCAGTTCTTC,CASSLAVGGAYNEQFF,TRBD2,TRBV7-2,few,TRBJ2-1
TGTGCCAGCAGCTTCTCTGTCGGGAGGGCCCACCGCTACAATGAGCAGTTCTTC,CASSFSVGRAHRYNEQFF,TRBD2,TRBV11-2,-,TRBJ2-1
TGTGCCAGCAGCCGTTCCGGAGGAACCTATGGCTACACCTTC,CASSRSGGTYGYTF,-,TRBV6-5,-,TRBJ1-2
TGTGCCAGCAGTTTAGACTCGGGACAGAGCACAGATACGCAGTATTTT,CASSLDSGQSTDTQYF,TRBD1,TRBV12-3/TRBV12-4,once,TRBJ2-3
TGCAGCGTTAAGTGGGCGGAGACCCAGTACTTC,CSVKWAETQYF,-,TRBV29-1,-,TRBJ2-5
TGTGCCAGCAGCGGTTCGACGGGAGTTGGGCAAGAGACCCAGTACTTC,CASSGSTGVGQETQYF,-,TRBV9,few,TRBJ2-5
TGCAGTGCTAGACAGCCCGCGGCCCACTACGAGCAGTACTTC,CSARQPAAHYEQYF,-,TRBV20-1,-,TRBJ2-7
TGTGCCAGTCCGTGCGACCGGGCCTCCTTCCCAGATACGCAGTATTTT,CASPCDRASFPDTQYF,-,TRBV9,-,TRBJ2-3
TGTGCCAGCAGTTATTTTAGCGGGAGTCAAGAGACCCAGTACTTC,CASSYFSGSQETQYF,TRBD2,TRBV6-5,-,TRBJ2-5
TGTGCCAGCAGCTTAGAGGGGGGTGACTACAATGAGCAGTTCTTC,CASSLEGGDYNEQFF,-,TRBV11-1,few,TRBJ2-1
TGTGCCAGCCCCTTGGTCGGGAGCTACGAGCAGTACTTC,CASPLVGSYEQYF,-,TRBV6-4,few,TRBJ2-7
TGTGCCAGCAGTGTCGTCAGGGGATCCTACAATGAGCAGTTCTTC,CASSVVRGSYNEQFF,-,TRBV6-1,few,TRBJ2-1
TGCAGCGTTGGTTTCCGGGGGCAGTTCTTC,CSVGFRGQFF,-,TRBV29-1,few,TRBJ2-1
TGTGCCAGCAGCCAAGATAGGAGGTGGCAGTACTTC,CASSQDRRWQYF,-,TRBV14,-,TRBJ2-7
TGTGCCAGCTCACCAGGGGTTCAGCCCCAGCATTTT,CASSPGVQPQHF,-,TRBV18,-,TRBJ1-5
TGCAGCGGGTCACTTAAGTACGCCAATGAGCAGTTCTTC,CSGSLKYANEQFF,-,TRBV29-1,few,TRBJ2-1
TGTGCCAGCAGTTGGGGCCTATCCCTCGGTGAGCAGTTCTTC,CASSWGLSLGEQFF,-,TRBV27,few,TRBJ2-1
TGTGCCAGCAGTGAAGGACTAACGGTGTGGAACACTGAAGCTTTCTTT,CASSEGLTVWNTEAFF,-,TRBV6-1,-,TRBJ1-1
TGCAGCGTTGATGAGGCGGGAGGGCAAGGGGAGCAGTTCTTC,CSVDEAGGQGEQFF,TRBD2,TRBV29-1,few,TRBJ2-1
TGTGCCAGCAGCTTAAACCTGGGTGGCATCACAGATACGCAGTATTTT,CASSLNLGGITDTQYF,-,TRBV7-6,many,TRBJ2-3
TGTGCCAGCAGTTATGGGACGAGTGGCTACACCTTC,CASSYGTSGYTF,-,TRBV28,few,TRBJ1-2
TGTGCCAGCAGCTTCTCGGACAGTAATTCACCCCTCCACTTT,CASSFSDSNSPLHF,-,TRBV7-9,once,TRBJ1-6